The next 10 T cell receptor beta chains were all read from a single sample in a study of T cell responses to AZD1222 COVID-19 vaccine. Some clones are missing from TCRdb's copy, which holds only in-frame ones; the method was immunoSEQ multiplex PCR. This table holds 250,000 to 300,000 clones, around 92% found once. Sequenced material: peripheral blood, taken 28 days after the second AZD1222 dose. The source is an adult who received the AZD1222 COVID-19 vaccine.

In DNA, the CDR3 is TGTGCCAGCAGCCCCCGGGACAGGGTGGGCACTGAAGCTTTCTTT. Its protein is CASSPRDRVGTEAFF. This sequence joins TRBV5-4 and TRBJ1-1; 9 bases are shared with TRBD1. CDR1 and CDR2 (germline): SGHNT, YYREEE (reference sequence). The CDR3 has 15 amino acids. V was clipped by 4 bases and J by 4 bases; unmatched bases: 8. The entire variable domain, with the rest obtained from reference TRBV5-4 and TRBJ1-1, is as follows: ETGVTQSPTHLIKTRGQQVTLRCSSQSGHNTVSWYQQALGQGPQFIFQYYREEENGRGNFPPRFSGLQFPNYSSELNVNALELDDSALYLCASSPRDRVGTEAFFGQGTRLTVV.

The chain joins TRBV5-4 to TRBJ1-5; D uncertain. Germline CDR1 reads SGHNT; CDR2 reads YYREEE (reference sequence). The V end lost 1 base, the J end lost 2 bases, and 10 bases lay between the germline ends. CDR3 length: 15 residues. Here the CDR3 reads CASSLTPGGNQPQHF. CDR3 coding DNA: TGTGCCAGCAGCTTGACTCCGGGAGGCAATCAGCCCCAGCATTTT.

The chain employs TRBV29-1 and TRBJ2-1; 9 bases are a match to TRBD1. V gave up 5 bases and J gave up 2 bases; unmatched junction bases: 7. Germline CDR1 SQVTM, CDR2 ANQGSEA. The CDR3 length is 15 residues. CDR3 sequence reads: CSVSSGTGTYNEQFF. The CDR3 DNA follows: TGCAGCGTTTCCTCCGGGACAGGGACCTACAATGAGCAGTTCTTC.

The chain combines TRBV3-1 (or the pseudogene TRBV3-2) with TRBJ2-7; 11 nucleotides align to TRBD2. The germline gives CDR1 LGHDT, CDR2 YNNKEL (reference sequence). V shed 1 base and J 5 bases; nucleotides not matched to a gene: 13. The CDR3 runs to 18 residues. CDR3 nucleotide sequence: TGTGCCAGCAGCCAAGCTAGTAGCGGGAGGGCCCGGAGCAACGAGCAGTACTTC. This codes for CASSQASSGRARSNEQYF.

V is TRBV5-1 and J is TRBJ2-3; D remains unclear. The germline V gene has CDR1 SGHRS and CDR2 YFSETQ. The CDR3 spans 14 residues. V shed 5 bases and J shed 0 bases, with 10 bases lying between them. The CDR3: CASRGDPSTDTQYF. In DNA, the CDR3 is TGCGCCAGCAGGGGCGACCCTAGCACAGATACGCAGTATTTT.

V usage is TRBV9 and J usage is TRBJ2-7; 9 bases are a match to TRBD2. The V segment lost 0 bases and the J segment 4 bases; nucleotides outside the gene matches: 8. Germline CDR1 is SGDLS and CDR2 is YYNGEE. The CDR3 is 16 amino acids. CDR3 sequence: CASSVGGSGSQYEQYF. CDR3 nucleotides: TGTGCCAGCAGCGTAGGTGGTAGCGGGAGTCAGTACGAGCAGTACTTC.

The CDR3 is CASSWDREGGYTF. CDR3 DNA: TGTGCCAGCAGTTGGGACAGGGAGGGGGGCTACACCTTC. The gene calls are TRBV6-5 and TRBJ1-2; 9 nucleotides align to TRBD1. The CDR3 totals 13 residues. CDR1 is MNHEY and CDR2 is SVGAGI in the germline V gene. V lost 4 bases, J lost 8 bases, and 5 bases stayed unmatched.

This clone has just one count. The V and J genes are TRBV9 and TRBJ2-1; D remains unclear. The CDR3 is 13 amino acids. The V gene's germline CDR1 is SGDLS and CDR2 YYNGEE. Trimming stripped 0 bases from V and 8 bases from J, with 9 bases between. CDR3 sequence reads: CASSVAHGYEQFF. CDR3 DNA: TGTGCCAGCAGCGTAGCCCATGGGTATGAGCAGTTCTTC.

V usage is TRBV18 and J usage is TRBJ2-5, with D perhaps matching TRBD2 (5 bases). Trimming stripped 8 bases from V and 3 bases from J, with 19 bases between. This CDR3 contains 15 residues. Germline V gene lookup returns CDR1 KGHSH and CDR2 LQKENI. The chain's CDR3 is CASHARDIGEETQYF. CDR3 DNA: TGTGCCAGCCACGCCCGGGATATCGGGGAAGAGACCCAGTACTTC.

The chain employs TRBV3-1 (or the pseudogene TRBV3-2) and TRBJ2-4; D possibly uses TRBD1 or TRBD2 (5 bases each). Trimming shortened V by 6 bases and J by 8 bases, and 14 bases separated the two germline ends. Germline lookup yields CDR1 LGHDT and CDR2 YNNKEL (reference sequence). This CDR3 region has 13 residues. The CDR3 nucleotides are TGTGCCAGCAGTCAGAGGGGTGAGGACATTCAGTACTTC. Amino acid sequence: CASSQRGEDIQYF.